This T cell receptor beta chain is drawn from a study of cytomegalovirus exposure and HLA in healthy donors. Study results and limitations: Highest at DRB1 and lowest at HLA-C, TCR association rates differed among HLA loci in a later analysis. Among immune exposure information, only CMV serostatus was available. The HLA-A and HLA-B alleles of most subjects were reportedly predicted accurately from TCR beta sequences. The study labeled under 200 TCR beta chains cytomegalovirus-associated.

Amplification used 60 Vbeta primers and 13 Jbeta primers. Only in-frame clones appear in the TCRdb table, and some are missing; sequencing was by immunoSEQ multiplex PCR. This repertoire shows about 73,000 clones, 75% found once; its top ten account for 9.5% to 15%. Germline CDR1 and CDR2: LNHDA and SQIVND (reference sequence). Trimming pared 5 bases from V and 2 bases from J, leaving 10 bases between. This CDR3 has 14 residues. This clone was seen a handful of times. Its antigen is currently unknown. The V and J genes are TRBV19 and TRBJ1-5, with unresolved D. The sample consisted of PBMCs. This receptor was taken from a man between 65 and 85 years old in good health and CMV-seronegative. CDR3: CASSPADRNQPQHF. The CDR3 DNA reads TGTGCCAGTAGTCCAGCGGACCGCAATCAGCCCCAGCATTTT.